What follows are 10 T cell receptor beta chains derived from one specimen sequenced in a study of beta chain features in type 1 diabetes. Reverse transcription of all isolated RNA meant that expressed TCRB transcripts were sequenced. Using immunoSEQ multiplex PCR, the repertoire was profiled, and TCRdb retains in-frame clones only, with some absent. The table lists a few hundred thousand clones, about 14% of them singletons. Source material: naive CD4+ T cells from blood. These receptor sequences come from a woman aged 18-29 years in good health.

The chain uses TRBV6-1 and TRBJ2-7; 7 bases fit TRBD1. CDR1 is MNHNS and CDR2 is SASEGT in the germline V gene. V lost 6 bases, J lost 2 bases, and 7 bases stayed unmatched. The CDR3 extends over 14 amino acids. The chain's CDR3 is CASRVTTGTYEQYF. The CDR3 nucleotides read TGTGCCAGCAGGGTGACGACAGGGACCTACGAGCAGTACTTC.

The sample holds a few counts of this clone. The chain uses TRBV5-1 and TRBJ2-4; D possibly corresponds to TRBD2 (5 bases). CDR1 is SGHRS, CDR2 YFSETQ, per germline. V was cut by 4 bases and J by 3 bases, with 17 bases left in between. The CDR3 loop spans 16 amino acids. CDR3 residues: CASSPGGDPGKNIQYF. Here the CDR3 DNA reads TGCGCCAGCAGCCCAGGAGGCGACCCCGGCAAAAACATTCAGTACTTC. Full variable domain (remainder filled in from reference TRBV5-1 and TRBJ2-4): KAGVTQTPRYLIKTRGQQVTLSCSPISGHRSVSWYQQTPGQGLQFLFEYFSETQRNKGNFPGRFSGRQFSNSRSEMNVSTLELGDSALYLCASSPGGDPGKNIQYFGAGTRLSVL.

This clone was counted a few times. This sequence joins TRBV29-1 and TRBJ1-1; weak D call: TRBD1 (5 bases). Trimming took off 7 bases at V and 1 base at J, with 13 bases between the two ends. CDR1 and CDR2 (germline): SQVTM, ANQGSEA. The CDR3 spans 13 residues. The CDR3 protein is CSACGDWNTEAFF. CDR3 coding DNA: TGCAGCGCTTGTGGGGACTGGAACACTGAAGCTTTCTTT.

The table lists this clone with a few counts. The J gene is TRBJ2-1, the V gene TRBV19, with 10 bases identical to TRBD2. V was clipped by 5 bases and J by 4 bases; unmatched bases: 5. This CDR3 has 15 amino acids. CDR1 and CDR2 from the germline V gene are LNHDA and SQIVND (reference sequence). The DNA of the CDR3 is TGTGCCAGTAGTGAACTAGCGGGACAATACAATGAGCAGTTCTTC. It translates to CASSELAGQYNEQFF. The full variable domain, in which reference TRBV19 and TRBJ2-1 provide the parts outside the CDR3, is DGGITQSPKYLFRKEGQNVTLSCEQNLNHDAMYWYRQDPGQGLRLIYYSQIVNDFQKGDIAEGYSVSREKKESFPLTVTSAQKNPTAFYLCASSELAGQYNEQFFGPGTRLTVL.

This clone has only a few counts. The V and J genes are TRBV27 and TRBJ2-7; 9 bases align to TRBD1. V lost 5 bases and J lost 2; bases outside the gene matches: 7. This CDR3 contains 15 residues. Germline loops: CDR1 MNHEY, CDR2 SMNVEV (reference sequence). CDR3 amino acids: CASSQDRGATYEQYF. CDR3 in DNA: TGTGCCAGCAGTCAGGACAGGGGCGCTACCTACGAGCAGTACTTC.

This clone turned up a few times. The same CDR3 arises from other DNA sequences in this sample as well. The rearrangement joins TRBV7-2 to TRBJ2-5; weak D call: TRBD1 (6 bases). V was pared by 0 bases and J by 4 bases, with 9 bases between. Germline CDR1 SGHTA, CDR2 FQGNSA. This CDR3 spans 14 amino acids. CDR3 amino acids: CASSLAGGGETQYF. CDR3 coding DNA: TGTGCCAGCAGCTTAGCTGGGGGCGGAGAGACCCAGTACTTC.

V gene TRBV29-1 combines with J gene TRBJ2-2, with TRBD1 identical over 10 bases. The V gene end was trimmed by 8 bases and the J gene end by 1 base; junction bases not matched to a gene: 10. The CDR3 extends over 16 amino acids. CDR1 and CDR2 (germline): SQVTM, ANQGSEA. The CDR3 reads CSFFGGQGLNTGELFF. The CDR3 bases are TGCAGCTTCTTCGGGGGACAGGGGCTGAACACCGGGGAGCTGTTTTTT.

The V gene is TRBV7-3, the J gene TRBJ2-6; the match to TRBD1 covers 7 bases. Germline assignment: CDR1 SGHTA and CDR2 FQGTGA. Trimming at V came to 5 bases and at J to 6 bases, leaving 13 bases not matched to a gene. The CDR3 contains 17 residues. CDR3 sequence reads: CASSPPLTGRLANVLTF. The DNA for the CDR3 is TGTGCCAGCAGCCCTCCATTGACAGGGCGGTTGGCCAACGTCCTGACTTTC.

The rearrangement joins TRBV9 to TRBJ2-1, with TRBD2 identical over 11 bases. This CDR3 has 15 amino acids. V lost 3 bases and J lost 6; bases outside the gene matches: 5. Germline V lookup: CDR1 SGDLS, CDR2 YYNGEE. CDR3 bases: TGTGCCAGCAGCGAAAGACTAGCGGGGCCCAATGAGCAGTTCTTC. This sequence encodes CASSERLAGPNEQFF.

V usage is TRBV10-3 and J usage is TRBJ2-5; D may be TRBD1 (6 bases). Trimming removed 4 bases from V and 2 bases from J, with 11 bases in between. The CDR3 is 14 residues long. The germline CDR1 and CDR2 sequences are ENHRY and SYGVKD. The CDR3 nucleotides read TGTGCCATCAGTGGACGCGGACAGCAAGAGACCCAGTACTTC. This gives the protein CAISGRGQQETQYF.